This TCR beta chain originates from a study of shared clonotypes between healthy human individuals. This clone was detected only a few times. Its antigen is undetermined. Here immunoSEQ multiplex PCR was the method, and the copy in TCRdb shows in-frame clones only, minus some. The profile shows 600,000 to 750,000 clones, more than 70% of them singletons. General observations from the study: The naive CD4 repertoires of a handful of donors were compared, and approximately 4.5% of clonotypes were shared.

The germline gives CDR1 SQVTM, CDR2 ANQGSEA. The CDR3 sequence is 14 residues long. Trimming took 6 bases from V and 4 from J; bases not matched to a gene: 3. Sequencing was carried out using memory CD4+ T cells sorted from blood. Subset indicated: CD45RA-negative fraction. The TCR was taken from a woman in her 30s in good health. The chain couples TRBV29-1 to TRBJ2-2; 12 nucleotides line up with TRBD2. The CDR3 bases are TGCAGCGTCCGGACTAGCGGGACCACCGGGGAGCTGTTTTTT. This sequence encodes CSVRTSGTTGELFF.